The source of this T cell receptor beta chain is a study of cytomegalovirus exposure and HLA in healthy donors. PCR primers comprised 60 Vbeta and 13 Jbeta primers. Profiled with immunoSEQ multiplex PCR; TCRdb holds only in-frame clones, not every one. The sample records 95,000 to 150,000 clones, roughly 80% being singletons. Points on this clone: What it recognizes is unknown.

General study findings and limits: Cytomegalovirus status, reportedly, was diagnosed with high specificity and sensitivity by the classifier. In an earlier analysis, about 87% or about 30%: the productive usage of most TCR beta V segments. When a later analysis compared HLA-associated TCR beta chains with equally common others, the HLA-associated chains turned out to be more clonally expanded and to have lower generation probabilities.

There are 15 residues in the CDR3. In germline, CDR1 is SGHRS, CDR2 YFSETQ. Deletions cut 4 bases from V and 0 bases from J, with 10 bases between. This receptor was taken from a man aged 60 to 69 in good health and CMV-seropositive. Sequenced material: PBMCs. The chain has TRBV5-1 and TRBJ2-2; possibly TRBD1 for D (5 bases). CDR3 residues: CASSPDRPNTGELFF. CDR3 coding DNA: TGCGCCAGCAGCCCAGACAGACCGAACACCGGGGAGCTGTTTTTT.